One sample yielded the 26 T cell receptor beta chains listed below, sequenced in a study of somatic mutations in cytotoxic T cells in rheumatoid arthritis. The method was immunoSEQ multiplex PCR; TCRdb's version includes in-frame clones alone and lacks a portion of them. Of around 16,000 clones detected, about 83% appear once; the ten largest clones hold around a sixth. Sequenced material: CD8+ T cells sorted from blood. These receptors all come from an adult with rheumatoid arthritis.

The CDR3 DNA follows: TGTGCCAGCAGCGCCTATGACAAGAATGAGCAGTTCTTC. Amino acid sequence: CASSAYDKNEQFF. This chain connects TRBV7-9 to TRBJ2-1; D gene uncertain. The germline V gene has CDR1 SEHNR and CDR2 FQNEAQ (reference sequence). Trimming cost V 5 bases and J 7 bases, with 12 bases left between them. This CDR3 has 13 residues.

The chain has TRBV10-1 and TRBJ1-1; no reliable D call. The CDR3 runs to 13 residues. Trimming shortened V by 3 bases and J by 0 bases, and 5 bases separated the two germline ends. Germline lookup yields CDR1 WNHNN and CDR2 SYGVQD (reference sequence). The CDR3 loop is CASSDTMNTEAFF. CDR3 nucleotide sequence: TGCGCCAGCAGTGACACTATGAACACTGAAGCTTTCTTT.

This clone was observed a single time. This sequence joins TRBV9 and TRBJ2-2, with D perhaps assigned TRBD1 or TRBD2 (5 bases each). Trimming pared 0 bases from V and 6 bases from J, leaving 6 bases between. This CDR3 has 13 amino acids. The germline V gene encodes CDR1 SGDLS and CDR2 YYNGEE. CDR3 sequence reads: CASSVGGAGELFF. The DNA of the CDR3 is TGTGCCAGCAGCGTAGGAGGGGCCGGGGAGCTGTTTTTT.

This rearrangement joins TRBV9 to TRBJ2-1; TRBD2 aligns across 8 bases. V shed 4 bases, J shed 5 bases, and the junction held 8 bases outside the gene matches. The germline V gene has CDR1 SGDLS and CDR2 YYNGEE. The CDR3 is made up of 15 amino acids. In DNA form, the CDR3 reads TGTGCCAGCAGCCTCCGCGGGGGGCCCCACAATGAGCAGTTCTTC. Amino acids: CASSLRGGPHNEQFF.

This chain connects TRBV5-6 to TRBJ1-1; possibly TRBD1 for D (5 bases). The CDR3 consists of 13 residues. Germline CDR1 is SGHDT and CDR2 is YYEEEE. Trimming removed 0 bases from V and 4 bases from J, with 7 bases in between. Here the CDR3 DNA reads TGTGCCAGCAGCTTGGGTGGGGGCACTGAAGCTTTCTTT. Translating gives CASSLGGGTEAFF.

The chain combines TRBV7-6 with TRBJ1-1; tentative D call: TRBD1 (6 bases). The CDR3 extends over 14 amino acids. The germline V gene has CDR1 SGHVS and CDR2 FNYEAQ. V lost 5 bases and J 4 bases, leaving 14 bases between the germline ends. CDR3 protein: CASSPGGPGTEAFF. Written as DNA, the CDR3 is TGTGCCAGCAGCCCGGGGGGGCCGGGCACTGAAGCTTTCTTT.

The rearrangement links TRBV7-9 to TRBJ2-2, with 9 bases fitting TRBD2. Trimming at V came to 6 bases and at J to 4 bases, leaving 3 bases not matched to a gene. Per germline, CDR1 SEHNR and CDR2 FQNEAQ (reference sequence). This CDR3 has 14 residues. CDR3: CASRAGGLTGELFF. The DNA of the CDR3 is TGTGCCAGCAGGGCGGGGGGGCTCACCGGGGAGCTGTTTTTT. Combining the CDR3 with reference TRBV7-9 and TRBJ2-2 gives the whole variable domain DTGVSQNPRHKITKRGQNVTFRCDPISEHNRLYWYRQTLGQGPEFLTYFQNEAQLEKSRLLSDRFSAERPKGSFSTLEIQRTEQGDSAMYLCASRAGGLTGELFFGEGSRLTVL.

The rearrangement joins TRBV11-2 to TRBJ1-1; D perhaps matches TRBD1 (6 bases). Germline V gene lookup returns CDR1 SGHAT and CDR2 FQNNGV. The V and J ends lost 4 bases and 0 bases respectively, with 21 bases between them. The CDR3 contains 18 residues. This CDR3 is CASSWPRGVQGMNTEAFF. The CDR3 nucleotides read TGTGCCAGCAGCTGGCCGCGGGGGGTACAGGGAATGAACACTGAAGCTTTCTTT.

The V gene is TRBV28, the J gene TRBJ2-2; 10 bases agree with TRBD2. The germline V gene encodes CDR1 MDHEN and CDR2 SYDVKM. The J segment lost 6 bases and the V segment lost 2 bases, leaving 6 bases of the junction unmatched. CDR3 size: 16 residues. The CDR3 DNA sequence: TGTGCCAGCAGTTTAGCTAGCGGGGGACCACCCGGGGAGCTGTTTTTT. This codes for CASSLASGGPPGELFF.

A few counts support this clone. The genes are TRBV4-1 and TRBJ1-5; D remains ambiguous. The germline V and J ends were trimmed by 0 bases and 3 bases, with 6 bases remaining between them. This CDR3 has 14 residues. CDR1 is MGHRA and CDR2 is YSYEKL in the germline V gene. The CDR3 loop reads CASSQEGSNQPQHF. Here the CDR3 DNA reads TGCGCCAGCAGCCAAGAAGGGTCCAATCAGCCCCAGCATTTT.

This chain connects TRBV7-7 to TRBJ1-5, with TRBD1 matching 10 bases. The ends lost 7 bases at V and 5 bases at J; junction bases unmatched: 2. Germline values: CDR1 SSHAT, CDR2 FNYEAQ (reference sequence). The CDR3 runs to 13 residues. CDR3 nucleotides: TGTGCCAGCACCGGACAGGGGGATCAGCCCCAGCATTTT. It yields the protein CASTGQGDQPQHF.

The rearrangement uses TRBV14 and TRBJ2-5; D gene uncertain. Germline V gene sequence: CDR1 SGHDN, CDR2 FVKESK. V lost 1 base to trimming and J lost 5 bases, with 5 bases between them. The CDR3 consists of 12 residues. The CDR3 loop reads CASSQGYETQYF. The CDR3 DNA follows: TGTGCCAGCAGCCAAGGGTACGAGACCCAGTACTTC.

This clone turned up a few times. CDR3 amino acids: CASSQRAGQVYGYTF. The DNA for the CDR3 is TGCGCCAGCAGCCAAAGGGCGGGACAGGTCTATGGCTACACCTTC. This chain connects TRBV4-1 to TRBJ1-2, with 8 bases identical to TRBD1. V was clipped by 2 bases and J by 4 bases; unmatched bases: 6. The CDR3 is made up of 15 amino acids. Germline V gives CDR1 MGHRA, CDR2 YSYEKL.

This chain connects TRBV4-1 to TRBJ2-2, with 7 bases that match TRBD1. The CDR3 is 15 amino acids. CDR1 MGHRA and CDR2 YSYEKL come from the germline V gene. After removal of 0 bases from V and 5 bases from J, the junction contained 3 bases not matched to a gene. The CDR3: CASSQEGGRTGELFF. CDR3 in DNA: TGCGCCAGCAGCCAAGAAGGGGGCAGGACCGGGGAGCTGTTTTTT.

This clone has just one count. J is TRBJ1-2 and V is TRBV28; TRBD1 is a possible D gene (6 bases). Germline CDR1 and CDR2: MDHEN and SYDVKM. The CDR3 loop spans 14 amino acids. Trimming took 3 bases from V and 4 from J, leaving 12 bases between them. CDR3 in DNA: TGTGCCAGCAGTTTTACAGGGAGTGTCTATGGCTACACCTTC. Amino acids: CASSFTGSVYGYTF.

The genes are TRBV19 and TRBJ1-2; D not certain. There are 13 residues in the CDR3. V was clipped by 7 bases and J by 4 bases, with 13 bases between them. Germline CDR1 and CDR2: LNHDA and SQIVND (reference sequence). In DNA form, the CDR3 reads TGTGCCAGTACTTTCGGAGAAGGCTATGGCTACACCTTC. This encodes CASTFGEGYGYTF.

V gene TRBV7-9 combines with J gene TRBJ1-2; 10 nucleotides align to TRBD1. Germline CDR1 SEHNR, CDR2 FQNEAQ (reference sequence). V was pared by 8 bases and J by 7 bases, with 7 bases of the junction left unmatched. The CDR3 sequence is 13 residues long. Here the CDR3 reads CASWTDRGGGYTF. The CDR3, as DNA: TGTGCCAGCTGGACGGACAGGGGGGGTGGCTACACCTTC.

The chain recombines TRBV5-6 with TRBJ2-2, with D perhaps TRBD2 (5 bases). Germline V gives CDR1 SGHDT, CDR2 YYEEEE. This CDR3 contains 13 residues. Trimming removed 1 base at V and 6 bases at J, with 7 bases between. Here the CDR3 reads CASSLISAGELFF. CDR3 bases: TGTGCCAGCAGCTTGATTAGCGCCGGGGAGCTGTTTTTT.

The CDR3 spells CASSATSRGRGEAFF. CDR3 DNA: TGTGCCAGCAGCGCAACCTCGCGGGGTAGGGGTGAAGCTTTCTTT. This chain joins TRBV7-9 and TRBJ1-1, with D maybe TRBD1 (5 bases). Per the germline V gene, CDR1 is SEHNR and CDR2 is FQNEAQ (reference sequence). Trimming took 5 bases from V and 7 from J, leaving 20 bases between them. This CDR3 contains 15 residues.

The chain employs TRBV6-1 and TRBJ2-7; TRBD1 aligns across 7 bases. There are 13 residues in the CDR3. V was clipped by 4 bases and J by 5 bases; unmatched bases: 5. Germline values: CDR1 MNHNS, CDR2 SASEGT. For the CDR3, the DNA is TGTGCCAGCAGTGGGGACAGCTGGCACGAGCAGTACTTC. Its protein is CASSGDSWHEQYF.

J is TRBJ1-3 and V is TRBV11-3, with a tentative D call TRBD1 (6 bases). This CDR3 spans 16 amino acids. The V gene's germline CDR1 is SGHNT and CDR2 YENEEA. V was pared by 3 bases and J by 0 bases, with 12 bases between. The CDR3 bases are TGTGCCAGCAGCTTGTCAGGGGATTCCTCTGGAAACACCATATATTTT. Residues: CASSLSGDSSGNTIYF.

Comment on this clone: An end of the junction differs from the germline gene, which may be a read error. This chain links TRBV7-7 with TRBJ2-6; D gene unclear. Germline V gives CDR1 SSHAT, CDR2 FNYEAQ (reference sequence). The CDR3 length is 15 residues. The CDR3 bases are TGTGCTAGCAGCTCGTTAAACTCTGGGGCCAACGTCCTGACTTTC. Translation: CASSSLNSGANVLTF.

To note about this clone: At one of its ends the junction is not consistent with the germline gene, which may arise from a read error. Other DNA sequences within the sample encode an identical CDR3. This chain uses TRBV30 with TRBJ2-5; D not certain. The CDR3 covers 15 residues. The germline CDR1 and CDR2 sequences are GTSNPN and SVGIG (reference sequence). The CDR3 DNA reads TGTGCCTGGTCTACACAACTTAACTCGTTAGAGACTCAGTACTTC. It codes for CAWSTQLNSLETQYF.

The chain couples TRBV13 to TRBJ1-2; D remains ambiguous. V was pared by 0 bases and J by 1 base, with 6 bases between. Per the germline V gene, CDR1 is PRHDT and CDR2 is FYEKMQ (reference sequence). The CDR3 has 14 residues. Here the CDR3 DNA reads TGTGCCAGCAGCTTAGGACGAATTAACTATGGCTACACCTTC. Translation gives CASSLGRINYGYTF.

The chain links TRBV7-9 to TRBJ1-1; D gene ambiguous. V was clipped by 1 base and J by 5 bases, with 5 bases between them. CDR3 size: 12 residues. The germline CDR1 and CDR2 sequences are SEHNR and FQNEAQ (reference sequence). CDR3 loop: CASSLDATEAFF. CDR3 DNA: TGTGCCAGCAGCTTAGACGCGACTGAAGCTTTCTTT.

On this clone itself: A much larger clone lies a single base off, so this may be a read error. This chain connects TRBV4-1 to TRBJ2-1, with D maybe TRBD2 (5 bases). This CDR3 contains 16 residues. CDR1 and CDR2 from the germline V gene are MGHRA and YSYEKL. The germline V and J ends were trimmed by 4 bases and 3 bases, with 16 bases remaining between them. The CDR3 DNA is TGCGCCAGCAGCCCCCACGCAAGTGAGGGCTACAATGAGCAGTTCTTC. Translating gives CASSPHASEGYNEQFF.